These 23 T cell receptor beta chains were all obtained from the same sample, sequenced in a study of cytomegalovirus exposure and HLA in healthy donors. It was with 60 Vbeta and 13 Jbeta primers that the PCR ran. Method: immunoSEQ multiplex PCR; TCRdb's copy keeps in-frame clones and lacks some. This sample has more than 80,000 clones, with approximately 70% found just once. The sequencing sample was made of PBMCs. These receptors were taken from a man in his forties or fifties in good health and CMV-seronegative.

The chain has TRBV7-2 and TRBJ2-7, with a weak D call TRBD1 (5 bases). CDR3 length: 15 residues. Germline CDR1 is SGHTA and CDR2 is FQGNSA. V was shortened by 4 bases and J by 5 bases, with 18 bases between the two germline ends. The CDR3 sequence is CASSSIGMGLDEQYF. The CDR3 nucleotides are TGTGCCAGCAGCTCGATTGGGATGGGGCTCGACGAGCAGTACTTC.

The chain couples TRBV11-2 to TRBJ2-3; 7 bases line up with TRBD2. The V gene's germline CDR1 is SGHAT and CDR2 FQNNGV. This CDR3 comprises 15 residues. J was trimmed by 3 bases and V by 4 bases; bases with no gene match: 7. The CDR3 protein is CASSSPRLATDTQYF. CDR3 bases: TGTGCCAGCAGCTCCCCGAGACTAGCAACAGATACGCAGTATTTT.

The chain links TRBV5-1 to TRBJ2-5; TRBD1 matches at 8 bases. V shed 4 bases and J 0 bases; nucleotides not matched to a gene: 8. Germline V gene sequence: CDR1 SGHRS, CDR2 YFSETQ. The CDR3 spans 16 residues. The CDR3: CASSPGGARDQETQYF. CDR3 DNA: TGCGCCAGCAGCCCAGGGGGCGCGAGGGACCAAGAGACCCAGTACTTC. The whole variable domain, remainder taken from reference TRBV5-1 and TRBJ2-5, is KAGVTQTPRYLIKTRGQQVTLSCSPISGHRSVSWYQQTPGQGLQFLFEYFSETQRNKGNFPGRFSGRQFSNSRSEMNVSTLELGDSALYLCASSPGGARDQETQYFGPGTRLLVL.

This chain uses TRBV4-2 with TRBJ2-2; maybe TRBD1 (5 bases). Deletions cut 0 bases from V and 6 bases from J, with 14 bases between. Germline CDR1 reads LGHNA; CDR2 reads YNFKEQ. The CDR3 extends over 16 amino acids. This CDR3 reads CASSQDRQGAAGELFF. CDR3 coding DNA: TGTGCCAGCAGCCAAGATCGGCAGGGTGCGGCCGGGGAGCTGTTTTTT.

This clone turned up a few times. CDR3 bases: TGTGCCAGCAGTTGGACAGGGGGCCAGACCCAGTACTTC. This codes for CASSWTGGQTQYF. V and J are TRBV27 and TRBJ2-5; 11 nucleotides align to TRBD1. V shed 4 bases, J shed 6 bases, and the junction held 1 base outside the gene matches. The CDR3 has 13 amino acids. Germline CDR1 reads MNHEY; CDR2 reads SMNVEV (reference sequence).

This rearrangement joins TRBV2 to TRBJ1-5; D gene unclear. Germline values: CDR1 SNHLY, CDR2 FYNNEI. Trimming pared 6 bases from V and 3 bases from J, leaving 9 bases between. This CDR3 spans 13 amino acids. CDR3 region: CASRGGLNQPQHF. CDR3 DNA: TGTGCCAGCAGGGGAGGTCTCAATCAGCCCCAGCATTTT. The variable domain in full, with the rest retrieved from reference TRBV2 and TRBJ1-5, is EPEVTQTPSHQVTQMGQEVILRCVPISNHLYFYWYRQILGQKVEFLVSFYNNEISEKSEIFDDQFSVERPDGSNFTLKIRSTKLEDSAMYFCASRGGLNQPQHFGDGTRLSIL.

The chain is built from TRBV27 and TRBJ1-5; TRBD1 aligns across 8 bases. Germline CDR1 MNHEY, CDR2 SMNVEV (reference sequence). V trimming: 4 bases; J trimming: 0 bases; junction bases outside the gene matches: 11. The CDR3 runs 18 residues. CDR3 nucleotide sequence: TGTGCCAGCAGTTCCATGACAGGGGTCCCTTATAGCAATCAGCCCCAGCATTTT. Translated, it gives CASSSMTGVPYSNQPQHF.

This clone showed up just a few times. CDR3 sequence reads: CASSLGPGTGVDTQYF. The CDR3 nucleotides are TGCGCCAGCAGCTTGGGACCCGGGACAGGGGTTGATACGCAGTATTTT. J is TRBJ2-3 and V is TRBV5-1; 10 positions match TRBD1. The junction had 7 bases not matched to a gene; V was cut back by 0 bases and J by 6 bases. Germline-derived CDR1 and CDR2 are SGHRS and YFSETQ. This CDR3 is built from 16 residues.

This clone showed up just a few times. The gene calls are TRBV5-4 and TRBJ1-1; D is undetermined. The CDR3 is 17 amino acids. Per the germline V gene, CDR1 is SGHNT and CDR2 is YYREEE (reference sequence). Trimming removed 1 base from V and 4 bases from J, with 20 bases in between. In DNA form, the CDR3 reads TGTGCCAGCAGCTTGTCCGACATGCATTGGAGGACCACTGAAGCTTTCTTT. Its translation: CASSLSDMHWRTTEAFF.

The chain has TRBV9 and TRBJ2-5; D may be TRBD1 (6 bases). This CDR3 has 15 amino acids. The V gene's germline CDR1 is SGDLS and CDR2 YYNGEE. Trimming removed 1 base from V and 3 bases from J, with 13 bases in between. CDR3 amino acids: CASSVRGGREETQYF. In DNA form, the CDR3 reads TGTGCCAGCAGCGTAAGAGGGGGACGAGAAGAGACCCAGTACTTC.

The CDR3 DNA is TGTGCCATCAGTGTAGGAGCGGGAGGCTCAGATACGCAGTATTTT. Amino acid sequence: CAISVGAGGSDTQYF. The chain uses TRBV10-3 and TRBJ2-3; 9 bases line up with TRBD2. Looked up from germline, CDR1 is ENHRY and CDR2 is SYGVKD. The junction had 6 bases not matched to a gene; V was cut back by 4 bases and J by 4 bases. The CDR3 length is 15 residues.

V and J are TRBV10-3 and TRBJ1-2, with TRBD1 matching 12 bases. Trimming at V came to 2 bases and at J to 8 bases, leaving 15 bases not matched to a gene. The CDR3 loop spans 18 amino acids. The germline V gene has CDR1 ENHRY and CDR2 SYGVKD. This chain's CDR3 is CAISEPTHGTGGRQGYTF. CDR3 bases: TGTGCCATCAGTGAGCCAACCCACGGGACAGGGGGCAGGCAAGGCTACACCTTC.

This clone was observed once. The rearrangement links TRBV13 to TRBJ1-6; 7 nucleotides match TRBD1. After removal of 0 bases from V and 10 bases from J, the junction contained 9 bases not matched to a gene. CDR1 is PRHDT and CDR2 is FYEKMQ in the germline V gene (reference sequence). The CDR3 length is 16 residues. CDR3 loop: CASSLGQGGARSPLHF. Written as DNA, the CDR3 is TGTGCCAGCAGCTTAGGCCAAGGGGGCGCGCGGTCACCCCTCCACTTT. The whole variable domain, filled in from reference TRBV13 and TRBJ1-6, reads AAGVIQSPRHLIKEKRETATLKCYPIPRHDTVYWYQQGPGQDPQFLISFYEKMQSDKGSIPDRFSAQQFSDYHSELNMSSLELGDSALYFCASSLGQGGARSPLHFGNGTRLTVT.

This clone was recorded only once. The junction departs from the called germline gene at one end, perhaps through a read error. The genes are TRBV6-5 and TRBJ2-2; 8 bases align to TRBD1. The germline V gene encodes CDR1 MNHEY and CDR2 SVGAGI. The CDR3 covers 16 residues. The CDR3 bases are TGTGCCTGCAGTTATGGGGTGGGGACAGGCGAAACTCAGCTGTTTTTT. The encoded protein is CACSYGVGTGETQLFF.

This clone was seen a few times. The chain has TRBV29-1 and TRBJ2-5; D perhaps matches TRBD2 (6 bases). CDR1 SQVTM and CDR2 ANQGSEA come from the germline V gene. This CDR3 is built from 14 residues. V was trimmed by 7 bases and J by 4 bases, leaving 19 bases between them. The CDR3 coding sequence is TGCAGCGCCGCTGTCGGAGGGCGGGGAGAGACCCAGTACTTC. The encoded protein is CSAAVGGRGETQYF.

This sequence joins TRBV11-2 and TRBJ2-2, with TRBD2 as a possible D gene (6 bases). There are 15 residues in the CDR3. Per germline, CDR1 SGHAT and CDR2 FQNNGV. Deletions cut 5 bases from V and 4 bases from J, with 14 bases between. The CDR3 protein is CASSTTSYRTGELFF. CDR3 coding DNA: TGTGCCAGCAGCACTACTAGCTATCGCACCGGGGAGCTGTTTTTT.

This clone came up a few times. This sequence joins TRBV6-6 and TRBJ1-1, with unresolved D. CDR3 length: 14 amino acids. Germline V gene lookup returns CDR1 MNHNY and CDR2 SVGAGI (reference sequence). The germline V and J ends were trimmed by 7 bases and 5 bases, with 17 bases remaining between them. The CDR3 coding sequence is TGTGCCAGCATCTACACAGTTGGTGGAACTGAAGCTTTCTTT. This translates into CASIYTVGGTEAFF.

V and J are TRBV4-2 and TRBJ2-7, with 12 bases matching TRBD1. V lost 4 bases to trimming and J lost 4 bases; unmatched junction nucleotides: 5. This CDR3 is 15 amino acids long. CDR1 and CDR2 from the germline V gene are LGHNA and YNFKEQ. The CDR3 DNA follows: TGTGCCAGCAGCCCGGGACAGGGGGCTTTGTACGAGCAGTACTTC. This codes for CASSPGQGALYEQYF.

The CDR3 is CASSFLDPPLDTQYF. The CDR3 DNA is TGTGCCAGCAGCTTCCTAGACCCCCCCTTAGATACGCAGTATTTT. J is TRBJ2-3 and V is TRBV11-1; D gene ambiguous. The germline V and J ends were trimmed by 3 bases and 5 bases, with 15 bases remaining between them. The V gene's germline CDR1 is SGHAT and CDR2 FQDESV (reference sequence). CDR3 length: 15 amino acids.

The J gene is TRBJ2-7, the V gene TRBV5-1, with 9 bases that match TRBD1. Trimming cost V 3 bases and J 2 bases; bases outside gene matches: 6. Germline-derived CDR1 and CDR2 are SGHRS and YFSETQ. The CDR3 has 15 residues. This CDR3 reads CASSYGTGRTYEQYV. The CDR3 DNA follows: TGCGCCAGCAGCTACGGGACAGGGCGCACCTACGAGCAGTACGTC.

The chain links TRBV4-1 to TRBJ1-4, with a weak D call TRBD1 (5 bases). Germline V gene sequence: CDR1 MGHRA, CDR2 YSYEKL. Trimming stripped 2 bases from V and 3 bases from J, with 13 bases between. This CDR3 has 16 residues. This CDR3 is CASSQQWGVSNEKLFF. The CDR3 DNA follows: TGCGCCAGCAGCCAACAGTGGGGGGTCTCTAATGAAAAACTGTTTTTT.

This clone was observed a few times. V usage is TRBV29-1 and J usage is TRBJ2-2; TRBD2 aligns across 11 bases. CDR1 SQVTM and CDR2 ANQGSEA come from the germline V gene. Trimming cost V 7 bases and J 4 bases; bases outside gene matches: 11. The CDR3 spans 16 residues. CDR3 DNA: TGCAGCGCCATGACTAGCGGGATGAGAGGCACCGGGGAGCTGTTTTTT. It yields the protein CSAMTSGMRGTGELFF.

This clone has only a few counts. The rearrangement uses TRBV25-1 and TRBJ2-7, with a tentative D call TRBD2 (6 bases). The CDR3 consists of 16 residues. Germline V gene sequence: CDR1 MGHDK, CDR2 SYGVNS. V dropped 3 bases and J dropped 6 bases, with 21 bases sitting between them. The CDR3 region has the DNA TGTGCCAGCAGTGACTTCACCCCGGGAGAAAGACCCGAGCAGTACGTC. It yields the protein CASSDFTPGERPEQYV.